This TCR beta chain appears in the sequencing data of a study of response to subunit inactivated influenza vaccine. Germline V gene lookup returns CDR1 SGHVS and CDR2 FQNEAQ. The V gene lost 0 bases and the J gene lost 4 bases, with 0 bases spanning the gap. The CDR3 runs to 12 residues. At least ten counts were recorded for this clonotype. TCRdb fed the RT-PCR reads into MiXCR, producing one record per CDR3 protein. This table has a few hundred thousand distinct CDR3 sequences, about 11% appearing once. These data also formed part of another study, on T cells expressing NK-cell markers. This second report adds: TCR beta cDNA was made by 5'RACE template switching with UMIs. Sorted CD3+CD56+NKG2C+, CD3+CD56+NKG2C- and CD3+CD56-NKG2C+ T-cell subsets were beta-chain profiled. Of the CD8+ T cells in more than five donors, roughly 1.0-7.5% belonged to dominant NKG2C+ clonotypes.

The clonotype originates from a man between 45 and 60 years old who received an inactivated influenza vaccine. The sample here was PBMCs from blood, taken on the day of vaccination. The V gene is TRBV7-8, the J gene TRBJ1-4; D is undetermined. CDR3 residues: CASSLANEKLFF. DNA for the CDR3: TGTGCCAGCAGCTTAGCTAATGAAAAACTGTTTTTT.